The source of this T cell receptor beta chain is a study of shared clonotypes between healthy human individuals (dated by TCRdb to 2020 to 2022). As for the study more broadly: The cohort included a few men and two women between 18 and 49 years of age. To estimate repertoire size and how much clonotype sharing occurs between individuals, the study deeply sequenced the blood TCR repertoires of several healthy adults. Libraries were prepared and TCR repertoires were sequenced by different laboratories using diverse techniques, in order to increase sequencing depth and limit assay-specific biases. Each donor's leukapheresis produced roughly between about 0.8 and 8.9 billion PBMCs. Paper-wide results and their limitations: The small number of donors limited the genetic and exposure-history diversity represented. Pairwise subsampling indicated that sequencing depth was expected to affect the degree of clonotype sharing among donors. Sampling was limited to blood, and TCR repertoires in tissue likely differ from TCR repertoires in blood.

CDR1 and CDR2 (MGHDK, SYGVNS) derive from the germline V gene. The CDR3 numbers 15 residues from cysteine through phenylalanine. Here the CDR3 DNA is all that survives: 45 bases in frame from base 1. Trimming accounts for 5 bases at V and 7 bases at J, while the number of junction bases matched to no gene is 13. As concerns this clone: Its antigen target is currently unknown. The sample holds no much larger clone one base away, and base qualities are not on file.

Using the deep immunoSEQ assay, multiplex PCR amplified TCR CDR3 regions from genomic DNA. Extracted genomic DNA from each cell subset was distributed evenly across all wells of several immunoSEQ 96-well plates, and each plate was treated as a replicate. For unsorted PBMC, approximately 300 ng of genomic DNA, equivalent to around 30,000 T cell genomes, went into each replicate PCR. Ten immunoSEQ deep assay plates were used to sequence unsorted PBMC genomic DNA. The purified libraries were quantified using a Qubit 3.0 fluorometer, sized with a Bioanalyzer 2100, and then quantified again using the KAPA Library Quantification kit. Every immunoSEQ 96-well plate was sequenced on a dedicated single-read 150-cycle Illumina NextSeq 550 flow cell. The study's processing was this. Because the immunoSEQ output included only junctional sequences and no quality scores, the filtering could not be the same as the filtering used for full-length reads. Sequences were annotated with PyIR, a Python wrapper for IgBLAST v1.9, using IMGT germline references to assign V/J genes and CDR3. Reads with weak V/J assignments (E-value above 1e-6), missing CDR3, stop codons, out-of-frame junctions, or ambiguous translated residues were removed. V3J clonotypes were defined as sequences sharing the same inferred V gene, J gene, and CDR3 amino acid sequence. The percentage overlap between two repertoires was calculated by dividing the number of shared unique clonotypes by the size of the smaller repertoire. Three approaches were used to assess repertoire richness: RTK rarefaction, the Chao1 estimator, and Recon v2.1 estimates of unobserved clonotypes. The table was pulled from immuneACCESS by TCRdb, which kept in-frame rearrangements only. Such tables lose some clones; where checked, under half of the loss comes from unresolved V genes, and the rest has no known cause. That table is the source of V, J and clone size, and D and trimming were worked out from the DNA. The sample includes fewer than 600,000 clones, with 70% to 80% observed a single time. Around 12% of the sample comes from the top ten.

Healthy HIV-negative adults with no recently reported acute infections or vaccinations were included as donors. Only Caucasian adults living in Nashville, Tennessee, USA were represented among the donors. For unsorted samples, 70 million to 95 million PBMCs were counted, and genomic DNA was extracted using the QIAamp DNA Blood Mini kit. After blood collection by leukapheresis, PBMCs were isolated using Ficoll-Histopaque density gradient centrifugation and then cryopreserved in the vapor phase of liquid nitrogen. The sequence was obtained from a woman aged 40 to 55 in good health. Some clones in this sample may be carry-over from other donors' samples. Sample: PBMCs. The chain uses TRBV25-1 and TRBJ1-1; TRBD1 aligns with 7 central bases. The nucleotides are TGTGCCAGCAGTCCCCCCCGGACAGGACCTAATGAAGCTTTCTTT. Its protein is CASSPPRTGPNEAFF. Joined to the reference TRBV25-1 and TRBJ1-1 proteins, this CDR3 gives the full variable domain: EADIYQTPRYLVIGTGKKITLECSQTMGHDKMYWYQQDPGMELHLIHYSYGVNSTEKGDLSSESTVSRIRTEHFPLTLESARPSHTSQYLCASSPPRTGPNEAFFGQGTRLTVV.